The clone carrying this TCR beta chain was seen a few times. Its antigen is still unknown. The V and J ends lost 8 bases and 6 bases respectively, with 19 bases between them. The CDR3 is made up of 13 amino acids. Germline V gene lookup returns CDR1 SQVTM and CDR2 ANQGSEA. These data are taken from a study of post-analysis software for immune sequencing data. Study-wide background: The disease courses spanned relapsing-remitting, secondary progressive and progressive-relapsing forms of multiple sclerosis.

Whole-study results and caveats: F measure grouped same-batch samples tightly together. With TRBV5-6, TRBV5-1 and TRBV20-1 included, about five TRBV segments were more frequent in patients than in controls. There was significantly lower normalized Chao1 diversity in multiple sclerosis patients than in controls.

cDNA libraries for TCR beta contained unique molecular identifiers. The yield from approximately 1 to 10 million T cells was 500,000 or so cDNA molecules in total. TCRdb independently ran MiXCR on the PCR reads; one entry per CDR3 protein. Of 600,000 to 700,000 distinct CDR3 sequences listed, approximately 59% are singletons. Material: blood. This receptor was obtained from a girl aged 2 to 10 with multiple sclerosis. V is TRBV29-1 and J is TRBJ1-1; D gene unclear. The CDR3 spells CSTEHSLGSEAFF. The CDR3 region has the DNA TGCAGCACCGAACATTCTTTAGGCTCTGAAGCTTTCTTT.